This T cell receptor (beta chain) emerged from a study of blood T cell repertoires in COVID-19. The overall study: The United States, Italy and Spain were the sources of the acute and convalescent COVID-19 samples. The cDNA or gDNA used as material had been derived from T cells, B-cell-depleted T cells, or PBMCs.

The CDR3 runs 14 residues. V lost 7 bases to trimming and J lost 2 bases; unmatched junction nucleotides: 5. Germline CDR1 reads SEHNR; CDR2 reads FQNEAQ (reference sequence). Authors' methods: Estimated nucleated cell counts came from reference gene primer amplification. The data were produced by immunoSEQ multiplex PCR, yet TCRdb's version contains in-frame clones alone and is incomplete. V, J and clone size derive from that table, while D and trimming were established from the DNA sequence. The sample carries roughly 46,000 clones, 83% recorded once. The V call is TRBV7-9, the J call TRBJ2-1; 7 nucleotides agree with TRBD1. Sequencing was performed on peripheral blood. This sequence was found in a man in his 60s with active COVID-19. CDR3 residues: CASNDRATYNEQFF. CDR3 DNA: TGTGCCAGCAACGACAGGGCCACCTACAATGAGCAGTTCTTC. Complete variable domain (other parts from reference TRBV7-9 and TRBJ2-1): DTGVSQNPRHKITKRGQNVTFRCDPISEHNRLYWYRQTLGQGPEFLTYFQNEAQLEKSRLLSDRFSAERPKGSFSTLEIQRTEQGDSAMYLCASNDRATYNEQFFGPGTRLTVL.